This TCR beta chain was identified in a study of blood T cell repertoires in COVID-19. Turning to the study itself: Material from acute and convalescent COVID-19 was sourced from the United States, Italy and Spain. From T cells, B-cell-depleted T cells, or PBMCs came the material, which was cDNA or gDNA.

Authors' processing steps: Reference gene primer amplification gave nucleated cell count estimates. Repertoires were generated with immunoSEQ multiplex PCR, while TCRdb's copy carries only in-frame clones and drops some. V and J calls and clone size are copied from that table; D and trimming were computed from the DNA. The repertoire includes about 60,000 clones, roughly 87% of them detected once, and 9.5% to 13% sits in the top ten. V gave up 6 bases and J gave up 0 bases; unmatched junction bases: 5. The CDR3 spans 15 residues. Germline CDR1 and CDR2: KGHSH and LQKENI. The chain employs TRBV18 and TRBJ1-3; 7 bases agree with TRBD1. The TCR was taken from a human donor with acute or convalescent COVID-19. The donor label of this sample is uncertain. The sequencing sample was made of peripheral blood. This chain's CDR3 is CASSPGQISGNTIYF. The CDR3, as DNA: TGTGCCAGCTCCCCGGGACAGATCTCTGGAAACACCATATATTTT. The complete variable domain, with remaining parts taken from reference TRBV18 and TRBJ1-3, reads NAGVMQNPRHLVRRRGQEARLRCSPMKGHSHVYWYRQLPEEGLKFMVYLQKENIIDESGMPKERFSAEFPKEGPSILRIQQVVRGDSAAYFCASSPGQISGNTIYFGEGSWLTVV.